This T cell receptor beta chain was identified in a study of T cells in Graves' hyperthyroidism and ophthalmopathy. RNA transcripts yielded amplified TCR beta CDR3 regions. HTBI primers were the set used in a first-round RT-PCR of the TCR CDR3. TCRdb itself ran the multiplex PCR reads through MiXCR, one entry per CDR3 protein. The sample includes fewer than 900,000 distinct CDR3 sequences, roughly 15% of them seen just once. Aged 18 to 65, the patients had hyperthyroidism that was newly diagnosed and had lasted under 2 months. This CDR3 spans 16 amino acids. The ends lost 2 bases at V and 3 bases at J; junction bases unmatched: 10.

The TCR originated in a man in his late teens or twenties with Graves' hyperthyroidism. The sequenced material came from blood. This sequence joins TRBV12-3 or TRBV12-4 and TRBJ2-7, with 7 bases aligning to TRBD2. CDR3 nucleotide sequence: TGTGCCAGCAGTTTACCCAGGACTAGGGATAACTACGAGCAGTACTTC. Residues: CASSLPRTRDNYEQYF.